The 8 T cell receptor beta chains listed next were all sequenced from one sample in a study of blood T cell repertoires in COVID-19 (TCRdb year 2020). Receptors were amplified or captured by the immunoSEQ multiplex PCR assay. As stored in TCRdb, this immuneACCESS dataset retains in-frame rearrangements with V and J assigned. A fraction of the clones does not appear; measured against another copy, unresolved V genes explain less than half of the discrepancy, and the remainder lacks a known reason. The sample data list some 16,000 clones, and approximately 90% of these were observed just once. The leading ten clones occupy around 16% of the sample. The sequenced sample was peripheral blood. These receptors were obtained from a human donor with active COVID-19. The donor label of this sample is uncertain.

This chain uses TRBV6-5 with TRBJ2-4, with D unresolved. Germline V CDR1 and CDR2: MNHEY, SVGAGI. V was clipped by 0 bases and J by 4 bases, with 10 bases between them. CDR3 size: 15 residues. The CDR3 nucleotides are TGTGCCAGCAGTTACTCGACCGGAGCTAAAAACATTCAGTACTTC. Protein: CASSYSTGAKNIQYF.

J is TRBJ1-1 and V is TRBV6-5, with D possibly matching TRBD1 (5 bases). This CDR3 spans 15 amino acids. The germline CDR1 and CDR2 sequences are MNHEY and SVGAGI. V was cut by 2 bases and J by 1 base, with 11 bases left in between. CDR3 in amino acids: CASSYRLGPNTEAFF. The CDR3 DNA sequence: TGTGCCAGCAGTTACCGGTTGGGGCCGAACACTGAAGCTTTCTTT.

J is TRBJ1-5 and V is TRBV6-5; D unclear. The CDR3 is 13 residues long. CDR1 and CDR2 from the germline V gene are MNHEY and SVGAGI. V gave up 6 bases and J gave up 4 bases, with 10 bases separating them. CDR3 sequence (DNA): TGTGCCAGCAGCTCACAGCAAAATCAGCCCCAGCATTTT. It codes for CASSSQQNQPQHF.

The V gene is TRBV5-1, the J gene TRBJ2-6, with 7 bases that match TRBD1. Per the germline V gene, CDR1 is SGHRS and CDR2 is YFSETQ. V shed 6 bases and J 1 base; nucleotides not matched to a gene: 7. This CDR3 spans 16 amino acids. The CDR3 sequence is CASMKGAVSGANVLTF. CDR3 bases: TGCGCCAGCATGAAGGGGGCAGTATCTGGGGCCAACGTCCTGACTTTC.

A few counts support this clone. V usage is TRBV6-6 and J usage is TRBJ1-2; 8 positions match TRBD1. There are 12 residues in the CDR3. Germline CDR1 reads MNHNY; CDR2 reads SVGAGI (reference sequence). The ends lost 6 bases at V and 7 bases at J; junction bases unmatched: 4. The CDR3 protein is CASSKTGVGYTF. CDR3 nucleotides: TGTGCCAGCAGCAAGACAGGGGTTGGCTACACCTTC.

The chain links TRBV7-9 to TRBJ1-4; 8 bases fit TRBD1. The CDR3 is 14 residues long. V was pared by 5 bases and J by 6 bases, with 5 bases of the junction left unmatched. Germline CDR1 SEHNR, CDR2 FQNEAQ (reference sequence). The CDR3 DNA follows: TGTGCCAGCAGCCCAGGGGGCGAGTATGAAAAACTGTTTTTT. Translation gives CASSPGGEYEKLFF.

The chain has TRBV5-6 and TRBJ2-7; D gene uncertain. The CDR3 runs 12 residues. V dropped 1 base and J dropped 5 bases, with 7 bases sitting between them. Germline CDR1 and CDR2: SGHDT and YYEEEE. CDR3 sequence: CASSLSQNEQYF. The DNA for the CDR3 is TGTGCCAGCAGCTTGTCCCAAAACGAGCAGTACTTC. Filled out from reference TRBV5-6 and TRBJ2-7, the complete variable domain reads DAGVTQSPTHLIKTRGQQVTLRCSPKSGHDTVSWYQQALGQGPQFIFQYYEEEERQRGNFPDRFSGHQFPNYSSELNVNALLLGDSALYLCASSLSQNEQYFGPGTRLTVT.

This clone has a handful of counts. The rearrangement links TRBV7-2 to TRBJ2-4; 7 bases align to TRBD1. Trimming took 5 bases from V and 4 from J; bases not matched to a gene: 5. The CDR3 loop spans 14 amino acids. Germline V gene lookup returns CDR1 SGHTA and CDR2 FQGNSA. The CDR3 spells CASSLRGLKNIQYF. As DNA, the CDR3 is TGTGCCAGCAGCCTAAGGGGGCTGAAAAACATTCAGTACTTC.